Sequencing of this T cell receptor beta chain was carried out in a study of blood T cell repertoires in COVID-19. As originally analysed: How many nucleated cells were present was estimated from reference gene primer amplification. Here immunoSEQ multiplex PCR was the method, and the copy in TCRdb shows in-frame clones only, minus some. For V, J and clone size, that table is used; D and trimming come from the DNA. This table holds 200,000 to 250,000 clones, around 86% found once. CDR1 and CDR2 (germline): LNHDA, SQIVND (reference sequence). V lost 4 bases, J lost 6 bases, and 8 bases stayed unmatched. The CDR3 covers 14 residues.

The V gene is TRBV19, the J gene TRBJ2-5; 7 nucleotides line up with TRBD1. The sample was peripheral blood. The receptor's source is a young man who had recovered from COVID-19. The CDR3 DNA follows: TGTGCCAGTAGTACCGGGACAGTCGTAAAGACCCAGTACTTC. Amino acids: CASSTGTVVKTQYF. Supplemented by reference TRBV19 and TRBJ2-5, the full variable domain reads DGGITQSPKYLFRKEGQNVTLSCEQNLNHDAMYWYRQDPGQGLRLIYYSQIVNDFQKGDIAEGYSVSREKKESFPLTVTSAQKNPTAFYLCASSTGTVVKTQYFGPGTRLLVL.